These 32 T cell receptor beta chains came from one sample sequenced in a study of regulatory T cells in long-lasting Graves disease (dated by TCRdb to 2020 to 2023). Library preparation used multiplex PCR. The sample was run on an Illumina HiSeq 4000. CDR3 regions were amplified by Arm-PCR with iRepertoire HTBI primers to construct TCR beta libraries. TCRdb applied fastp at Q25 and MiXCR to the public reads, then kept only in-frame beta chains. Rows merge per CDR3 protein into single entries with the most common DNA and genes. The sample has roughly 500,000 distinct CDR3 sequences on record, about 14% of them singletons. The biggest ten clones account for 10% of the sample. Sample time point, as interpreted from the label and publication: newly diagnosed GD, antithyroid drugs for less than 3 months. For both TCR sequencing and RNA sequencing, RNA was extracted from PBMCs using TRIzol. The same data also went into a second study, on T cells in Graves' hyperthyroidism and ophthalmopathy.

The source was peripheral blood mononuclear cells (PBMCs), collected at new diagnosis, from a patient treated with antithyroid drugs. The receptors here all came from a man aged 25-45 years with Graves disease. Donor details come from another sample of the same person, matched by shared clones.

This clonotype has at least ten counts. V usage is TRBV18 and J usage is TRBJ2-1; D ambiguous. CDR3 size: 15 residues. Germline CDR1 KGHSH, CDR2 LQKENI. The V gene lost 3 bases and the J gene lost 0 bases, with 9 bases spanning the gap. CDR3 nucleotides: TGTGCCAGCTCACCTATCTCTAGCTCCTACAATGAGCAGTTCTTC. It specifies CASSPISSSYNEQFF.

This clonotype was counted many times. This chain links TRBV27 with TRBJ1-6; 10 nucleotides agree with TRBD1. Germline CDR1 MNHEY, CDR2 SMNVEV (reference sequence). This CDR3 region has 15 residues. The junction had 4 bases not matched to a gene; V was cut back by 3 bases and J by 8 bases. The CDR3 loop is CASSLDRGNDSPLHF. CDR3 DNA: TGTGCCAGCAGTTTGGACAGGGGGAATGATTCACCCCTCCACTTT.

Here the CDR3 reads CASGLVSGSLTGELFF. The CDR3 DNA is TGTGCTAGTGGTTTGGTTAGCGGGAGTTTAACCGGGGAGCTGTTTTTT. The chain carries TRBV12-5 and TRBJ2-2, with 9 bases lining up with TRBD2. The CDR3 consists of 16 residues. Germline CDR1 is LGHNT and CDR2 is FRNRAP. The V and J ends lost 0 bases and 5 bases, in that order; junction bases with no gene match: 4.

This clonotype was observed at least ten times. The rearrangement uses TRBV27 and TRBJ2-7; D not certain. The CDR3 is made up of 15 amino acids. Germline V gives CDR1 MNHEY, CDR2 SMNVEV (reference sequence). V shed 4 bases and J shed 0 bases, with 13 bases lying between them. CDR3 nucleotide sequence: TGTGCCAGCAGTTATATTGGGCAAAACTCCTACGAGCAGTACTTC. Its translation is CASSYIGQNSYEQYF.

This clonotype was recorded at least ten times. The CDR3 bases are TGCGCCAGCAGTGCACAGAACACCGGGGAGCTGTTTTTT. The encoded protein is CASSAQNTGELFF. V gene TRBV10-1 combines with J gene TRBJ2-2, with unresolved D. The V and J ends lost 4 bases and 1 base respectively, with 4 bases between them. The V gene's germline CDR1 is WNHNN and CDR2 SYGVQD (reference sequence). The CDR3 length is 13 residues.

This clonotype occurred many times. The chain joins TRBV27 to TRBJ2-1; 8 bases line up with TRBD1. The germline CDR1 and CDR2 sequences are MNHEY and SMNVEV (reference sequence). There are 14 residues in the CDR3. Unmatched junction bases numbered 7, after V lost 5 bases and J lost 7 bases. DNA for the CDR3: TGTGCCAGCAGTCCGAGACAGGGGTTAAATGAGCAGTTCTTC. Translation gives CASSPRQGLNEQFF.

This chain links TRBV19 with TRBJ2-1; no reliable D call. This CDR3 has 15 residues. Trimming cost V 7 bases and J 0 bases, with 13 bases left between them. Germline loops: CDR1 LNHDA, CDR2 SQIVND (reference sequence). The CDR3 DNA follows: TGTGCCAGTAACGGCGTCGCCAGCTCCTACAATGAGCAGTTCTTC. It specifies CASNGVASSYNEQFF.

At least ten counts were recorded for this clonotype. V gene TRBV27 combines with J gene TRBJ1-2, with TRBD1 matching over 7 bases. J gave up 8 bases and V 3 bases, and 9 bases lay outside the gene matches. The CDR3 totals 14 residues. Germline CDR1 MNHEY, CDR2 SMNVEV (reference sequence). The CDR3 reads CASSFRQGLRGYTF. The DNA for the CDR3 is TGTGCCAGCAGTTTCCGACAGGGTCTGAGGGGCTACACCTTC.

This clonotype showed up many times. The V and J genes are TRBV27 and TRBJ1-2; 7 positions agree with TRBD1. The CDR3 consists of 16 residues. Germline CDR1 reads MNHEY; CDR2 reads SMNVEV (reference sequence). V lost 2 bases and J lost 5; bases outside the gene matches: 11. DNA for the CDR3: TGTGCCAGCAGTTTACTGAAACAGGGGTCCCTATATGGCTACACCTTC. It specifies CASSLLKQGSLYGYTF.

The sample holds many counts of this clonotype. The rearrangement uses TRBV20-1 and TRBJ2-3; D unclear. With 7 bases removed from V and 2 bases from J, the gap between germline ends came to 10 bases. Germline assignment: CDR1 DFQATT and CDR2 SNEGSKA (reference sequence). The CDR3 runs to 12 residues. The CDR3 DNA reads as TGCAGTGAGGTGGGGTACACAGATACGCAGTATTTT. Protein: CSEVGYTDTQYF.

The chain has TRBV18 and TRBJ2-7; TRBD1 matches 10 bases. V shed 3 bases, J shed 7 bases, and the junction held 6 bases outside the gene matches. Germline V CDR1 and CDR2: KGHSH, LQKENI. This CDR3 region has 14 residues. The CDR3 nucleotides read TGTGCCAGCTCACCGTCGACAGGGGGCCCTGAGCAGTACTTC. Translating gives CASSPSTGGPEQYF.

The rearrangement joins TRBV30 to TRBJ2-2; 13 bases are shared with TRBD2. This CDR3 comprises 18 residues. The germline V gene encodes CDR1 GTSNPN and CDR2 SVGIG (reference sequence). V was clipped by 2 bases and J by 6 bases; unmatched bases: 12. The CDR3 sequence: CAWSLDSKGLAGSGELFF. The CDR3 region has the DNA TGTGCCTGGAGTCTGGACAGCAAGGGACTAGCGGGATCCGGGGAGCTGTTTTTT.

A few counts support this clonotype. The genes are TRBV18 and TRBJ2-7; D remains ambiguous. V dropped 6 bases and J dropped 6 bases, with 21 bases sitting between them. CDR1 is KGHSH, CDR2 LQKENI, per germline. The CDR3 spans 15 residues. CDR3: CASSDRLLEMGEQYF. The CDR3 coding sequence is TGTGCCAGCTCGGACCGCCTCCTAGAGATGGGCGAGCAGTACTTC.

This clonotype has ten or more counts. The chain has TRBV2 and TRBJ2-5; D gene uncertain. The CDR3 covers 13 residues. CDR1 is SNHLY and CDR2 is FYNNEI in the germline V gene. V lost 8 bases to trimming and J lost 6 bases, with 16 bases between them. DNA of the CDR3: TGTGCCAGCCACCCTCCGGGTAAACAGACCCAGTACTTC. Its protein product is CASHPPGKQTQYF.

This clonotype was seen at least ten times. The chain combines TRBV14 with TRBJ1-1; unclear D gene. Trimming left V 10 bases short and J 2 bases short, with 14 bases between. CDR3 length equals 13 residues. In germline, CDR1 is SGHDN, CDR2 FVKESK. The CDR3 loop reads CATTYSYNTEAFF. Written as DNA, the CDR3 is TGTGCCACGACGTATAGCTATAACACTGAAGCTTTCTTT. The full variable domain, rest sourced from reference TRBV14 and TRBJ1-1, is EAGVTQFPSHSVIEKGQTVTLRCDPISGHDNLYWYRRVMGKEIKFLLHFVKESKQDESGMPNNRFLAERTGGTYSTLKVQPAELEDSGVYFCATTYSYNTEAFFGQGTRLTVV.

The DNA of the CDR3 is TGTGCCAGCAGTTATTCGAGGGACAGGGGGCATCAGCCCCAGCATTTT. It specifies CASSYSRDRGHQPQHF. The chain is built from TRBV6-9 and TRBJ1-5; 12 bases fit TRBD1. The germline V gene has CDR1 MNHGY and CDR2 SVAAGI. The J segment lost 5 bases and the V segment lost 0 bases, leaving 2 bases of the junction unmatched. The CDR3 is 16 amino acids.

Ten or more counts support this clonotype. The genes are TRBV12-3 or TRBV12-4 and TRBJ2-7; 8 nucleotides line up with TRBD1. V was pared by 3 bases and J by 4 bases, with 8 bases of the junction left unmatched. CDR3 length: 15 amino acids. Here the CDR3 reads CASSLGQGATYEQYF. In DNA form, the CDR3 reads TGTGCCAGCAGTTTGGGTCAGGGGGCAACATACGAGCAGTACTTC.

The rearrangement uses TRBV27 and TRBJ1-2; no firm D call. The CDR3 spans 15 residues. The germline V and J ends were trimmed by 4 bases and 4 bases, with 16 bases remaining between them. Germline lookup yields CDR1 MNHEY and CDR2 SMNVEV (reference sequence). CDR3 DNA: TGTGCCAGCAGTTCCCGAACCGGAGGCCTCTATGGCTACACCTTC. Its protein is CASSSRTGGLYGYTF.

The V call is TRBV11-2, the J call TRBJ2-3, with 7 bases lining up with TRBD1. CDR3 length equals 16 residues. J lost 2 bases, V lost 4 bases, and 9 bases had no gene match. The germline V gene encodes CDR1 SGHAT and CDR2 FQNNGV. For the CDR3, the DNA is TGTGCCAGCAGCTGGGCCCGGGACAGACTCACAGATACGCAGTATTTT. This translates into CASSWARDRLTDTQYF.

The rearrangement joins TRBV4-1 to TRBJ2-1, with TRBD2 matching over 9 bases. Germline V gene lookup returns CDR1 MGHRA and CDR2 YSYEKL. The V gene end was trimmed by 4 bases and the J gene end by 7 bases; junction bases not matched to a gene: 11. The CDR3 sequence is 16 residues long. The CDR3 DNA is TGCGCCAGCAGCCCTTATTTAGCGGGAGCATTGAATGAGCAGTTCTTC. Translation gives CASSPYLAGALNEQFF.

At least ten counts were recorded for this clonotype. This chain connects TRBV20-1 to TRBJ2-3; D is perhaps TRBD2 (6 bases). Trimming pared 3 bases from V and 4 bases from J, leaving 17 bases between. Germline V gene sequence: CDR1 DFQATT, CDR2 SNEGSKA (reference sequence). The CDR3 is made up of 15 amino acids. In DNA form, the CDR3 reads TGCAGTGCTAGGGACCCGACTAGTAACCCAGATACGCAGTATTTT. This translates into CSARDPTSNPDTQYF.

This clonotype was seen many times. The chain has TRBV12-3 or TRBV12-4 and TRBJ2-1; TRBD2 aligns across 8 bases. The CDR3 length is 18 residues. V trimming: 6 bases; J trimming: 7 bases; junction bases outside the gene matches: 20. This chain's CDR3 is CASRRMGWGREEDNEQFF. The CDR3 DNA follows: TGTGCCAGCAGGCGCATGGGCTGGGGGCGGGAGGAGGATAATGAGCAGTTCTTC.

This clonotype was picked up many times. V gene TRBV11-2 combines with J gene TRBJ2-1, with 11 bases lining up with TRBD2. The CDR3 totals 16 residues. Trimming at V came to 5 bases and at J to 5 bases, leaving 8 bases not matched to a gene. Germline CDR1 is SGHAT and CDR2 is FQNNGV. In DNA form, the CDR3 reads TGTGCCAGCAGCCGACCGGGACTAGCGGTGAACAATGAGCAGTTCTTC. Amino acids: CASSRPGLAVNNEQFF.

The chain links TRBV12-3 or TRBV12-4 to TRBJ2-3, with D perhaps TRBD1 (5 bases). The length of the CDR3 is 15 residues. V gave up 7 bases and J gave up 3 bases, with 17 bases separating them. The chain's CDR3 is CASTQLVAGTDTQYF. CDR3 DNA sequence: TGTGCCAGCACCCAACTCGTAGCAGGGACAGATACGCAGTATTTT.

The chain uses TRBV20-1 and TRBJ2-7; 11 nucleotides align to TRBD2. The ends lost 6 bases at V and 5 bases at J; junction bases unmatched: 9. The CDR3 runs to 14 residues. Germline V lookup: CDR1 DFQATT, CDR2 SNEGSKA (reference sequence). This CDR3 is CSAETSGNSNEQYF. For the CDR3, the DNA is TGCAGTGCAGAGACTAGCGGGAATTCGAACGAGCAGTACTTC.

The chain uses TRBV6-4 and TRBJ2-1, with no clear D. Germline V gene lookup returns CDR1 MRHNA and CDR2 SNTAGT. Trimming stripped 3 bases from V and 4 bases from J, with 16 bases between. This CDR3 region has 16 residues. CDR3 protein: CASSEEASPFYNEQFF. The CDR3 DNA reads TGTGCCAGCAGTGAAGAGGCCTCACCCTTTTACAATGAGCAGTTCTTC.

This clonotype came up many times. The chain is built from TRBV11-2 and TRBJ2-7, with a tentative D call TRBD2 (6 bases). The CDR3 has 16 residues. Trimming left V 2 bases short and J 4 bases short, with 18 bases between. Germline CDR1 reads SGHAT; CDR2 reads FQNNGV. CDR3 nucleotide sequence: TGTGCCAGCAGCTTAAGCTCTACGGGGGTCGCGTACGAGCAGTACTTC. Residues: CASSLSSTGVAYEQYF.

The table lists this clonotype with many counts. The J gene is TRBJ1-1, the V gene TRBV20-1, with D tentatively TRBD1 (5 bases). The germline V gene encodes CDR1 DFQATT and CDR2 SNEGSKA (reference sequence). This CDR3 spans 13 amino acids. Deletions cut 3 bases from V and 0 bases from J, with 8 bases between. CDR3 residues: CSARKGMNTEAFF. The CDR3 DNA reads as TGCAGTGCTAGGAAGGGGATGAACACTGAAGCTTTCTTT.

This clonotype came up many times. V gene TRBV7-2 combines with J gene TRBJ2-5; 9 bases align to TRBD1. J gave up 5 bases and V 1 base, and 5 bases lay outside the gene matches. CDR1 is SGHTA, CDR2 FQGNSA, per germline. CDR3 length: 15 amino acids. The CDR3 region is CASSLVGGTGETQYF. The CDR3 DNA reads as TGTGCCAGCAGCTTAGTAGGCGGGACAGGGGAGACCCAGTACTTC.

A remark on this clonotype: A much larger clone is a single base away; this may be a read error. V is TRBV7-9 and J is TRBJ2-5, with D perhaps TRBD2 (7 bases). CDR1 SEHNR and CDR2 FQNEAQ come from the germline V gene (reference sequence). This CDR3 has 14 amino acids. The germline V and J ends were trimmed by 4 bases and 7 bases, with 16 bases remaining between them. The CDR3 DNA follows: TGTGCCAGCAGCTCCTTCAGGGGCGGGGGGACCCAGTACTTC. This translates into CASSSFRGGGTQYF. The full variable domain, completed using reference TRBV7-9 and TRBJ2-5, is DTGVSQNPRHKITKRGQNVTFRCDPISEHNRLYWYRQTLGQGPEFLTYFQNEAQLEKSRLLSDRFSAERPKGSFSTLEIQRTEQGDSAMYLCASSSFRGGGTQYFGPGTRLLVL.

This clonotype has a count of ten or more. This chain connects TRBV24-1 to TRBJ1-1, with D maybe TRBD1 (6 bases). The CDR3 extends over 13 amino acids. Trimming shortened V by 9 bases and J by 8 bases, and 18 bases separated the two germline ends. Per germline, CDR1 KGHDR and CDR2 SFDVKD. The CDR3 reads CATSSSGEAEAFF. Written as DNA, the CDR3 is TGTGCCACCTCTTCGTCAGGGGAGGCCGAAGCTTTCTTT.

V gene TRBV30 combines with J gene TRBJ2-7; tentative D call: TRBD2 (7 bases). The CDR3 loop spans 14 amino acids. Germline lookup yields CDR1 GTSNPN and CDR2 SVGIG (reference sequence). Trimming left V 0 bases short and J 4 bases short, with 13 bases between. CDR3 nucleotides: TGTGCCTGGAGTGTAGGAGGGGGGGGATACGAGCAGTACTTC. Translated, it gives CAWSVGGGGYEQYF.